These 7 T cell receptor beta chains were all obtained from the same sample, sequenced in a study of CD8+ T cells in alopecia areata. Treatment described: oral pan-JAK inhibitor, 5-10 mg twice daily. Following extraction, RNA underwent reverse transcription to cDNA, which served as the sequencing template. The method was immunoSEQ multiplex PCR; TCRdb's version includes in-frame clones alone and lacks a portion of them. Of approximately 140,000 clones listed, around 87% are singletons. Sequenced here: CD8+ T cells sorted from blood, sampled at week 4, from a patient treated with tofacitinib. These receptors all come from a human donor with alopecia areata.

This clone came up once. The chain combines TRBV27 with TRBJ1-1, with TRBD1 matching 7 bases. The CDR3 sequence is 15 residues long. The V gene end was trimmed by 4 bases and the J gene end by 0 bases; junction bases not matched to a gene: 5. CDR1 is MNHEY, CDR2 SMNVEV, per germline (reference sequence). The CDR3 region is CASSWDRGMNTEAFF. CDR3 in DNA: TGTGCCAGCAGTTGGGACAGAGGAATGAACACTGAAGCTTTCTTT.

CDR3 sequence: CSVEGREGGKDNEQFF. The CDR3 region has the DNA TGCAGCGTTGAGGGTCGGGAAGGGGGTAAGGACAATGAGCAGTTCTTC. The chain is built from TRBV29-1 and TRBJ2-1; D may be TRBD1 (6 bases). Germline loops: CDR1 SQVTM, CDR2 ANQGSEA. The CDR3 contains 16 residues. V lost 3 bases and J lost 5, with 20 bases in between.

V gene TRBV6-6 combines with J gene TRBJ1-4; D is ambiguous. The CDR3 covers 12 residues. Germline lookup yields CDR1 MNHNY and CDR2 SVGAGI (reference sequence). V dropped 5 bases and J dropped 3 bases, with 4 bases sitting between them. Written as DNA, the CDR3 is TGTGCCAGCAGTCCATCTAATGAAAAACTGTTTTTT. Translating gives CASSPSNEKLFF.

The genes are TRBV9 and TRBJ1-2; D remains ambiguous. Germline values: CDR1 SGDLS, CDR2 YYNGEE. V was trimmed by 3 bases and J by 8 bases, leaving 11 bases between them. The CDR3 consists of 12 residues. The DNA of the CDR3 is TGTGCCAGCAGCGGCAGGACCTCGGGCTACACCTTC. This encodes CASSGRTSGYTF.

The DNA for the CDR3 is TGTGCCAGCAGCTTAGGACAGGGGGGCCGACTAGAGACCCAGTACTTC. This codes for CASSLGQGGRLETQYF. The chain recombines TRBV13 with TRBJ2-5; 8 nucleotides match TRBD1. Trimming removed 0 bases from V and 4 bases from J; junction bases left unmatched: 7. The CDR3 has 16 amino acids. The germline gives CDR1 PRHDT, CDR2 FYEKMQ (reference sequence).

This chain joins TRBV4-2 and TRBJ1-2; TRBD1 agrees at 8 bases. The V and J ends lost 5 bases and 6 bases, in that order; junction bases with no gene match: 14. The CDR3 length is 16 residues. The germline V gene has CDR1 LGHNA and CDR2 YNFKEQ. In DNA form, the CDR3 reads TGTGCCAGCAGCGACGGACAGGGTGTGGAGATGGATGGCTACACCTTC. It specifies CASSDGQGVEMDGYTF.

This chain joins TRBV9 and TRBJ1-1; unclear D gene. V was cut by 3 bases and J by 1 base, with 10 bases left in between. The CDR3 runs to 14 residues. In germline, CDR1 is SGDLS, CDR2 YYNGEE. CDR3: CASSAPTRNTEAFF. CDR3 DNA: TGTGCCAGCAGCGCCCCAACAAGGAACACTGAAGCTTTCTTT.